The next 5 T cell receptor beta chains were all read from a single sample in a study of blood T cell repertoires in COVID-19. Produced via immunoSEQ multiplex PCR; TCRdb's table is partial and in-frame only. The sample lists a few hundred thousand clones, approximately 85% occurring once. Material: peripheral blood. Receptor source: a human donor with COVID-19, enrolled during active disease. The donor label of this sample is uncertain.

DNA for the CDR3: TGTGCCATCAGCGACCTTAGAGGGACTGACTCCTACAATGAGCAGTTCTTC. This gives the protein CAISDLRGTDSYNEQFF. The V call is TRBV10-3, the J call TRBJ2-1, with a possible D match to TRBD2 (6 bases). Trimming removed 6 bases from V and 0 bases from J, with 18 bases in between. CDR1 and CDR2 (germline): ENHRY, SYGVKD. CDR3 length: 17 residues.

The chain recombines TRBV19 with TRBJ2-1; 14 nucleotides line up with TRBD2. CDR3 size: 15 residues. The germline V gene has CDR1 LNHDA and CDR2 SQIVND (reference sequence). V lost 6 bases, J lost 4 bases, and 2 bases stayed unmatched. In DNA form, the CDR3 reads TGTGCCAGTAGGACTAGCGGGAGGGAATACAATGAGCAGTTCTTC. Its protein product is CASRTSGREYNEQFF.

The V and J genes are TRBV11-3 and TRBJ1-5; a weak D match, TRBD1 (6 bases). This CDR3 spans 15 amino acids. Germline CDR1 and CDR2: SGHNT and YENEEA. Between the trimmed V and J ends, which lost 4 bases and 7 bases, there was a span of 17 bases. The CDR3 loop reads CASSSFRGKGQPQHF. The CDR3 DNA follows: TGTGCCAGCAGCTCCTTCAGGGGAAAGGGGCAGCCCCAGCATTTT.

The J gene is TRBJ2-1, the V gene TRBV7-2; 9 bases agree with TRBD2. The CDR3 spans 16 residues. The V segment lost 3 bases and the J segment 6 bases; nucleotides outside the gene matches: 9. CDR1 is SGHTA, CDR2 FQGNSA, per germline. CDR3 region: CASSLTSGSLINEQFF. CDR3 sequence (DNA): TGTGCCAGCAGCTTGACTAGCGGATCACTTATCAATGAGCAGTTCTTC.

A single count supports this clone. The J gene is TRBJ1-1, the V gene TRBV7-9, with D possibly TRBD1 on 5 matching bases. The CDR3 contains 14 residues. Trimming shortened V by 4 bases and J by 0 bases, and 9 bases separated the two germline ends. Germline loops: CDR1 SEHNR, CDR2 FQNEAQ (reference sequence). CDR3 residues: CASSSRTLNTEAFF. CDR3 bases: TGTGCCAGCAGCTCAAGGACATTGAACACTGAAGCTTTCTTT.